This TCR beta chain emerged from a study of PD-L1 blockade in urothelial cancer. The time point was: peripheral blood 6 weeks after treatment start. This clone was seen once. What went into each PCR as a spike was synthetic TCR analog templates. Using immunoSEQ multiplex PCR, the repertoire was profiled, and TCRdb retains in-frame clones only, with some absent. This sample yields 35,000 to 55,000 clones, of which roughly 85% are seen a single time; roughly 16% belongs to the top ten. The trim removed 5 bases at V and 5 bases at J, leaving 3 bases unmatched. The length of the CDR3 is 13 residues. Germline V gene lookup returns CDR1 MDHEN and CDR2 SYDVKM.

The sample was PBMCs, taken around atezolizumab (anti-PD-L1) treatment. This receptor was identified in a man aged 55 to 69 with urothelial cancer. The chain carries TRBV28 and TRBJ1-5; 7 bases are a match to TRBD1. The CDR3 sequence: CASSHDRDQPQHF. CDR3 DNA: TGTGCCAGCAGTCACGACAGGGATCAGCCCCAGCATTTT.